The text below deals with one T cell receptor beta chain. Per the authors' pipeline: Nucleated cell number was recorded as an estimate derived from reference gene primer amplification. The repertoire was sequenced with immunoSEQ multiplex PCR; TCRdb's copy has only in-frame clones and lacks some. The V and J calls and the clone size are those of that table, but D and trimming were determined from the DNA. The table includes about 250,000 clones, more than 70% detected once. V lost 2 bases, J lost 3 bases, and 17 bases lay in between. Germline CDR1 is MNHEY and CDR2 is SVGEGT. There are 16 residues in the CDR3. It was during active infection that Seattle patients were enrolled and then longitudinally followed. This sample stems from a study of blood T cell repertoires in COVID-19. Study as a whole: Whether acute or convalescent, the COVID-19 samples came from the United States, Italy and Spain. PBMCs, B-cell-depleted T cells, or T cells were the source of the cDNA or gDNA that made up the material.

The chain is built from TRBV6-2 or TRBV6-3 and TRBJ2-7; a weak D match, TRBD1 (6 bases). Sequencing used peripheral blood. The TCR comes from a woman aged 30 to 39 with COVID-19, enrolled during active disease. CDR3 protein: CASSYGEQGSVYEQYF. The CDR3 DNA is TGTGCCAGCAGTTACGGAGAACAGGGTAGCGTCTACGAGCAGTACTTC.